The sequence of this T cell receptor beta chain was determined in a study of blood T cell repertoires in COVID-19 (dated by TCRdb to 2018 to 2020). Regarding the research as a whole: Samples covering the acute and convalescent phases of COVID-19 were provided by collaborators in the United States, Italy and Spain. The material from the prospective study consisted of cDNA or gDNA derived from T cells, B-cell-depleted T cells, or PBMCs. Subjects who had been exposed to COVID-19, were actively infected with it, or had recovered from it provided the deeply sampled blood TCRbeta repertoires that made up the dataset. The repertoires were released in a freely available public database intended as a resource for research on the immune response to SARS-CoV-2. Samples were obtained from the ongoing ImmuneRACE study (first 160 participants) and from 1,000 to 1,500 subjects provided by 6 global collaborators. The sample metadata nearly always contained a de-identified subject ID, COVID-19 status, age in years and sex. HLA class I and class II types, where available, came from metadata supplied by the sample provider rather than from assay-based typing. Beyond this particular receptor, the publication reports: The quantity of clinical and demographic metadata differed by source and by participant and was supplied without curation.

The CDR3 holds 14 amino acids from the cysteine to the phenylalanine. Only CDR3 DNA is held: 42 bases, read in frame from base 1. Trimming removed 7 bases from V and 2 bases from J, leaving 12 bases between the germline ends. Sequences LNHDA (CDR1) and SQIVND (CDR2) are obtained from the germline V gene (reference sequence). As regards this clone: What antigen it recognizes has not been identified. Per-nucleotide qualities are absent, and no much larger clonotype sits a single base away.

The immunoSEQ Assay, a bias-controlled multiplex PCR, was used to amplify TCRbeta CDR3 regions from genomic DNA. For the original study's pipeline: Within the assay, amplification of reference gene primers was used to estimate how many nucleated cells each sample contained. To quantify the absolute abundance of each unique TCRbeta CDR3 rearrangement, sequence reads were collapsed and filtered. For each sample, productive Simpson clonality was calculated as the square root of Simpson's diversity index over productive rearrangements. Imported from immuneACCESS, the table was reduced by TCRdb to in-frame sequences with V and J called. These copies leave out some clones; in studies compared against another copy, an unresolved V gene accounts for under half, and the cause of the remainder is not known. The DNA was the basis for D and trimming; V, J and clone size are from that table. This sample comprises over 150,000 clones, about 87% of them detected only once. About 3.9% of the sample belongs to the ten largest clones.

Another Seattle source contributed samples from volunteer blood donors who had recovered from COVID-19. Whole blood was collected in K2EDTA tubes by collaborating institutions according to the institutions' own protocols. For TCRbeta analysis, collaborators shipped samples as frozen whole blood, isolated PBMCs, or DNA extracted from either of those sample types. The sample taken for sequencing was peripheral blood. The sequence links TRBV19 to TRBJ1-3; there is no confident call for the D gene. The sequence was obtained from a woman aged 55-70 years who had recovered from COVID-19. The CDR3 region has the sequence CASTTGTAGNTIYF. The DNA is TGTGCCAGTACGACGGGTACTGCTGGAAACACCATATATTTT.